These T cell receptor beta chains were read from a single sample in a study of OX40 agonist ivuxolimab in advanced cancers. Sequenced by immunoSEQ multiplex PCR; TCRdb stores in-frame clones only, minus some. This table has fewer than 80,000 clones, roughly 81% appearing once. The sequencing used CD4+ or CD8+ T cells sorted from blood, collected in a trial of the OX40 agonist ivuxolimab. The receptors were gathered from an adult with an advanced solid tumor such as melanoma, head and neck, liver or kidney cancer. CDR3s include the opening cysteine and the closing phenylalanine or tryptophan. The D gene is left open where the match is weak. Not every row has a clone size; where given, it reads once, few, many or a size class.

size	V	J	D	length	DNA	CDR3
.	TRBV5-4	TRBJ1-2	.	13	TGTGCCAGCAGCCAAAGGACCCTCGGAGGCTACACCTTC	CASSQRTLGGYTF
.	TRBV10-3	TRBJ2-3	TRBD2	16	TGTGCCATCAGGCCGGGACTAGCGGGAGGCACAGATACGCAGTATTTT	CAIRPGLAGGTDTQYF
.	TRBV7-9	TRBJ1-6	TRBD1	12	TGTGCCAGCAGCTTAATAACAGGGGAAATCCACTTT	CASSLITGEIHF
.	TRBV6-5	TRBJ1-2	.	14	TGTGCCAGCAGGGCTCCCAGCGGTAACTATGGCTACACCTTC	CASRAPSGNYGYTF
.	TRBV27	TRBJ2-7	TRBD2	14	TGTGCCAGCAGTTCACTAGCGGGTTCCTACGAGCAGTACTTC	CASSSLAGSYEQYF
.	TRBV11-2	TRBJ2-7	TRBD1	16	TGTGCCAGCAGCCATCTTCGGGACAGGGGCCCCTACGAGCAGTACTTC	CASSHLRDRGPYEQYF
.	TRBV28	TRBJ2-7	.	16	TGTGCCAGCAGTTTCCATACTTCCAGGGGGGCCTACGAGCAGTACTTC	CASSFHTSRGAYEQYF
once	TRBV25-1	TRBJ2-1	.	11	TGTGCCAGCAGTGATGAAGGGGAGCAGTTCTTC	CASSDEGEQFF
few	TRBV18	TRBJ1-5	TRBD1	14	TGTGCCAGCTCACCAGTAGGGACAGGGCTGCCCCAGCATTTT	CASSPVGTGLPQHF
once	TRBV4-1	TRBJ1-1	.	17	TGCGCCAGCAGCCAAGATCCCGGCCGGGGAATGAACACTGAAGCTTTCTTT	CASSQDPGRGMNTEAFF
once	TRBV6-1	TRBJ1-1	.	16	TGTGCCAGCAGTGATCTCTACCGGGGCGTAGACACTGAAGCTTTCTTT	CASSDLYRGVDTEAFF
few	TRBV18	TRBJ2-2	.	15	TGTGCCAGCTCACCACAGGGGGCGAACACCGGGGAGCTGTTTTTT	CASSPQGANTGELFF
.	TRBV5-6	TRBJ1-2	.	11	TGTGCCAGCAGCTTTGGAGTAGGCTACACCTTC	CASSFGVGYTF
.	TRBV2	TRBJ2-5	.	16	TGTGCCAGCACCTCAACCCTGGGACCTACGGGGGAGACCCAGTACTTC	CASTSTLGPTGETQYF
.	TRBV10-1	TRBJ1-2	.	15	TGCGCCAGCAAAGGGCCGCAATGGACTAACTATGGCTACACCTTC	CASKGPQWTNYGYTF
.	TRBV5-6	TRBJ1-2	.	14	TGTGCCAGCAGCTTCACGTCTAGGGAGGGACGCTACACCTTC	CASSFTSREGRYTF
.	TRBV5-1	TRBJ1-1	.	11	TGCGCCAGCAGCTCACGACAGGAGGCTTTCTTT	CASSSRQEAFF
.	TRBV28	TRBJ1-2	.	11	TGTGCCAGCAGGGTGAACTATGGCTACACCTTC	CASRVNYGYTF
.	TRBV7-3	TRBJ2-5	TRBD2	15	TGTGCCAGCACCGATCGGGGGGAGCGGCAAGAGACCCAGTACTTC	CASTDRGERQETQYF
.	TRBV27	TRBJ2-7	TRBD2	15	TGTGCCAGCAGCATAACTAGCGGAGCGCCCTACGAGCAGTACTTC	CASSITSGAPYEQYF
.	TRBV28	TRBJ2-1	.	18	TGTGCCAGCAGTTTATTGGATGGGGGCTCTTTCTCCTACAATGAGCAGTTCTTC	CASSLLDGGSFSYNEQFF
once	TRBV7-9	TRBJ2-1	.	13	TGTGCCAGCAGCCCTGTCAGTTACAATGAGCAGTTCTTC	CASSPVSYNEQFF
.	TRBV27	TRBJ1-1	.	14	TGTGCCAGCAGTTTCAGGGGCAGGGCCACTGAAGCTTTCTTT	CASSFRGRATEAFF
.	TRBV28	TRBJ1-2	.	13	TGTGCCAGCAGTTTTGGGCTAGGCTATGGCTACACCTTC	CASSFGLGYGYTF
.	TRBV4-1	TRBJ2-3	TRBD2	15	TGCGCCAGCAGCCAATGGTCGGGGGGGTCAGATACGCAGTATTTT	CASSQWSGGSDTQYF
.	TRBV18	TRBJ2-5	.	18	TGTGCCAGCTCCCCGGGCCCGGACCCAAGACCCACCCAAGAGACCCAGTACTTC	CASSPGPDPRPTQETQYF
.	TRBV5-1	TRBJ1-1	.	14	TGCGCCAGCAGCTTGTGGGGGCTGAACACTGAAGCTTTCTTT	CASSLWGLNTEAFF
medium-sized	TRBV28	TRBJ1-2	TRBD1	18	TGTGCCAGCAGTTTACGCGCGGCGAGGGTGGGACAGGACTATGGCTACACCTTC	CASSLRAARVGQDYGYTF
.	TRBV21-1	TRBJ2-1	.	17	TGTGCCAGCAGCCACACTTCGAGGGACAGGGGGGTTGATGAGCAGTTCTTC	CASSHTSRDRGVDEQFF
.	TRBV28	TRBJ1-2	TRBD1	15	TGTGCCAGCAGTCCAGTTCGGGGACAGAGGGGTGGCTACACCTTC	CASSPVRGQRGGYTF
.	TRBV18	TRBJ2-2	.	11	TGTGCCAGCTCACCAGTCGGGGAGCTGTTTTTT	CASSPVGELFF
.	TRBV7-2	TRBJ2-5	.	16	TGTGCCAGCAGCTTAGCGGTAGGAGGGAAATCGGGGGCCCAGTACTTC	CASSLAVGGKSGAQYF
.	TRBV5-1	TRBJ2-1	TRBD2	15	TGCGCCAGCAGCTTGGCGGCTAGCGGGGGGGTTGAGCAGTTCTTC	CASSLAASGGVEQFF
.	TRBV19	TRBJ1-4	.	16	TGTGCCAGTAGCCCCATAAACGGCCCAACTAATGAAAAACTGTTTTTT	CASSPINGPTNEKLFF
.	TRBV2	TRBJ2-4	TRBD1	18	TGTGCCAGCAGTGAGCGGCCTGGACAGGCACTAGCCAAAAACATTCAGTACTTC	CASSERPGQALAKNIQYF
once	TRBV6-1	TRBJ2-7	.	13	TGTGCCAGCAGCCCGACGGGGTTTCCTGAGCAGTACTTC	CASSPTGFPEQYF
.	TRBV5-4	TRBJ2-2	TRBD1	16	TGTGCCAGCAGCGAGTTGGACAGGCTCTACACCGGGGAGCTGTTTTTT	CASSELDRLYTGELFF
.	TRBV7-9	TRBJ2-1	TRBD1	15	TGTGCCAGCAGCTTCGGGACAGGGGGTACCAATGAGCAGTTCTTC	CASSFGTGGTNEQFF
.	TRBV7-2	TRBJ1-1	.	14	TGTGCCAGCAGCGTGGGACCGACTAACACTGAAGCTTTCTTT	CASSVGPTNTEAFF
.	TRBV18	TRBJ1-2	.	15	TGTGCCAGCTCACCCGGAACGGGGGGCGACTATGGCTACACCTTC	CASSPGTGGDYGYTF
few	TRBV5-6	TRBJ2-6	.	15	TGTGCCAGCAGCTTGGGTGGATCTGGGGCCAACGTCCTGACTTTC	CASSLGGSGANVLTF
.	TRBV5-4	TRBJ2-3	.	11	TGTGCCAGCAGCTTCACAGATACGCAGTATTTT	CASSFTDTQYF